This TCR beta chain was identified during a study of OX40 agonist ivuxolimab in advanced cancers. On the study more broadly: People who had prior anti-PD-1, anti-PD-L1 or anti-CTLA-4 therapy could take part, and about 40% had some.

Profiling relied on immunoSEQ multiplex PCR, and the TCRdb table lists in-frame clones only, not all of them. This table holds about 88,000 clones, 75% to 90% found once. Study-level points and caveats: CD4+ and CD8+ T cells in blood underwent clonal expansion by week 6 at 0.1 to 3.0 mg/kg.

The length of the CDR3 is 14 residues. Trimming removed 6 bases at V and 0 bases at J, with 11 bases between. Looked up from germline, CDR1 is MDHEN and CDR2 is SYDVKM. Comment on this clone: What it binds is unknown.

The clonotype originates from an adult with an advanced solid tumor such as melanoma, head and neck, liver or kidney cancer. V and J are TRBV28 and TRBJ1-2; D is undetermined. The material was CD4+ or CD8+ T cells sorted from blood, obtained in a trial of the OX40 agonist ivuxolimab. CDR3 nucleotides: TGTGCCAGCAGGAGGTCACAGCCTAACTATGGCTACACCTTC. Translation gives CASRRSQPNYGYTF.